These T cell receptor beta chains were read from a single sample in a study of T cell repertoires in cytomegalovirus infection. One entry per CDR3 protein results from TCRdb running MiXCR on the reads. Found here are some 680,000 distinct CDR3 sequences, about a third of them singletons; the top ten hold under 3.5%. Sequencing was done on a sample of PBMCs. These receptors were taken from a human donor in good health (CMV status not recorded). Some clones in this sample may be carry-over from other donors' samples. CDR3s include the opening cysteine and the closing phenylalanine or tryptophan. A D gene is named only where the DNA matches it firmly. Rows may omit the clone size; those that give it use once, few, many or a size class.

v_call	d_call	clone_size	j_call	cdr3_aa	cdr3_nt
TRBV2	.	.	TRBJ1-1	CASREKAGLMNTEAFF	TGTGCCAGCAGGGAAAAGGCAGGGCTCATGAACACTGAAGCTTTCTTT
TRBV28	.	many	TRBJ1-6	CASSPGPINSPLHF	TGTGCCAGCAGTCCCGGTCCGATTAATTCACCCCTCCACTTT
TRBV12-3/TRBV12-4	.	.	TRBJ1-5	CASSLYGGNQPQHF	TGTGCCAGCAGTTTGTACGGGGGCAATCAGCCCCAGCATTTT
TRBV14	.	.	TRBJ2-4	CASSHRDGKNIQYF	TGTGCCAGCAGTCACCGGGACGGGAAAAACATTCAGTACTTC
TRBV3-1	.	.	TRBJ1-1	CASSPVKDTEAFF	TGTGCCAGCAGCCCCGTAAAAGACACTGAAGCTTTCTTT
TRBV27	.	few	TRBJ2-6	CASSLGGFGNSGANVLTF	TGTGCCAGCAGTTTAGGAGGGTTTGGGAACTCTGGGGCCAACGTCCTGACTTTC
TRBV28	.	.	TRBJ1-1	CASSIGTPNTEAFF	TGTGCCAGCAGCATCGGGACACCCAACACTGAAGCTTTCTTT
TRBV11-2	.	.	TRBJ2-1	CASSPDWTNEQFF	TGTGCCAGCAGCCCCGACTGGACAAATGAGCAGTTCTTC
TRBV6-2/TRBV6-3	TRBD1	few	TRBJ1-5	CASRGTGGQPQHF	TGTGCCAGCAGGGGGACAGGGGGACAGCCCCAGCATTTT
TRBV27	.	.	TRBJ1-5	CASSHLNTDFAQHF	TGTGCCAGCAGTCATCTCAACACTGATTTCGCGCAGCATTTT
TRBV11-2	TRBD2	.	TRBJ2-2	CASRGLAPTGELFF	TGTGCCAGCAGAGGACTAGCGCCCACCGGGGAGCTGTTTTTT
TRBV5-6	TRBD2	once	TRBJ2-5	CASSLPTSGLSSQYF	TGTGCCAGCAGCTTGCCGACTAGCGGGCTCAGTTCCCAGTACTTC
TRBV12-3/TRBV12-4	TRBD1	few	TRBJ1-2	CASYRGVVYGYTF	TGTGCCAGCTACAGGGGGGTGGTCTATGGCTACACCTTC
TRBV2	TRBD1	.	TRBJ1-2	CASIPPGQSYGYTF	TGTGCCAGCATTCCCCCGGGACAGTCCTATGGCTACACCTTC
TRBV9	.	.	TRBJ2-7	CSSSVADSYEQYF	TGTTCCAGCAGCGTAGCGGACAGCTACGAGCAGTACTTC
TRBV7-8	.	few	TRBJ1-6	CASSDLQGVGNSPLHF	TGTGCCAGCAGCGACTTACAGGGCGTTGGAAATTCACCCCTCCACTTT
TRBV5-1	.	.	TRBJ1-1	CASSLDTVGTEAFF	TGCGCCAGCAGCTTGGACACGGTAGGGACTGAAGCTTTCTTT
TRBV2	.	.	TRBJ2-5	CASSEGKGYNEETQYF	TGTGCCAGCAGTGAAGGAAAGGGGTACAACGAAGAGACCCAGTACTTC
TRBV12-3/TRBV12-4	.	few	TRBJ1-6	CASSFPGNSPLHF	TGTGCCAGCAGTTTTCCGGGGAATTCACCCCTCCACTTT
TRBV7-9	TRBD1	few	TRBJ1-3	CASDGDRRVGTIYF	TGTGCCAGCGATGGGGACAGACGAGTAGGGACCATATATTTT
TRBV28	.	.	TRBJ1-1	CASSSGGPTEAFF	TGTGCCAGCAGTTCTGGGGGTCCCACTGAAGCTTTCTTT
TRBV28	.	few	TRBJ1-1	CASSSVRGRNTEAFF	TGTGCCAGCAGTTCCGTCAGGGGAAGGAACACTGAAGCTTTCTTT
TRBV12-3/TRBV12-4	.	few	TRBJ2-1	CASWGGGGYNEQFF	TGTGCCAGTTGGGGGGGAGGGGGGTACAATGAGCAGTTCTTC
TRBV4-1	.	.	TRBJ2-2	CASSQAASTGELFF	TGTGCCAGCAGCCAAGCGGCGAGCACCGGGGAGCTGTTTTTT
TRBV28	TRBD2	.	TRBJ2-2	CASRGAGGPGELFF	TGTGCCAGCAGGGGTGCGGGAGGGCCCGGGGAGCTGTTTTTT
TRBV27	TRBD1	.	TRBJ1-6	CASSLQGIGYNSPLHF	TGTGCCAGCAGCCTACAGGGGATTGGCTATAATTCACCCCTCCACTTT
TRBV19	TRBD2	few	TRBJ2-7	CASSLDLAGVGEQYF	TGTGCCAGTAGCCTGGATTTAGCGGGAGTGGGAGAGCAGTACTTC
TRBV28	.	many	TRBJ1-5	CASSRQVQGNQPQHF	TGTGCCAGCAGTCGACAGGTCCAGGGCAATCAGCCCCAGCATTTT
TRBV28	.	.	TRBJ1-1	CASSLLRGVAFF	TGTGCCAGCAGTTTACTCCGAGGGGTGGCTTTCTTT
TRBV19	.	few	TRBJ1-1	CASSMPRANTEAFF	TGTGCCAGTAGTATGCCCAGGGCGAACACTGAAGCTTTCTTT
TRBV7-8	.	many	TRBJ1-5	CASSPLNAGAPNQPQHF	TGTGCCAGCAGCCCTTTGAACGCAGGGGCGCCAAATCAGCCCCAGCATTTT
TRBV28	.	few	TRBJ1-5	CASFYSNQPQHF	TGTGCCAGCTTCTATAGCAATCAGCCCCAGCATTTT
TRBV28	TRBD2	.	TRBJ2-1	CASSLRTSDSNEQFF	TGTGCCAGCAGCCTTCGGACTAGCGACAGCAATGAGCAGTTCTTC
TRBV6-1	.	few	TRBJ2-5	CASTEWNPGPQETQYF	TGTGCCAGCACAGAGTGGAACCCGGGCCCCCAAGAGACCCAGTACTTC
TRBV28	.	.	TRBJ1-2	CASSSRPHNYGYTF	TGTGCCAGCAGTAGCCGCCCGCATAACTATGGCTACACCTTC
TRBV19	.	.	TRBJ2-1	CASSIVAGPNEQFF	TGTGCCAGTAGTATAGTGGCAGGGCCAAATGAGCAGTTCTTC
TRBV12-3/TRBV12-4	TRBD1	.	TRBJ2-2	CASLAGTANTGELFF	TGTGCCAGCCTAGCCGGGACAGCGAACACCGGGGAGCTGTTTTTT
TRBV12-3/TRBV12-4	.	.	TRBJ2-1	CASSKSRGNEQFF	TGTGCCAGCAGCAAAAGCCGTGGCAATGAGCAGTTCTTC
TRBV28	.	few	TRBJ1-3	CASTGLFRASGNTIYF	TGTGCCAGCACCGGACTATTTAGGGCCTCTGGAAACACCATATATTTT
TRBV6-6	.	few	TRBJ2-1	CASSYGDGTSFGDEQFF	TGTGCCAGCAGTTACGGCGACGGGACTTCCTTCGGAGATGAGCAGTTCTTC
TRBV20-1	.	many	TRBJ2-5	CSARDFRGRANEETQYF	TGCAGTGCTAGAGATTTTAGGGGCAGGGCAAATGAAGAGACCCAGTACTTC
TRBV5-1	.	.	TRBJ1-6	CASSLGDTNSPLHF	TGCGCCAGCAGCTTGGGAGACACCAATTCACCCCTCCACTTT
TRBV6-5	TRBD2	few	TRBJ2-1	CASRWTSGRDLYNEQFF	TGTGCCAGCAGGTGGACTAGCGGGAGGGATTTATACAATGAGCAGTTCTTC
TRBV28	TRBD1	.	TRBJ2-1	CASRPARDRGYNEQFF	TGTGCCAGCAGACCGGCCCGGGACAGGGGATACAATGAGCAGTTCTTC
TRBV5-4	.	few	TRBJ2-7	CASSLAQGTPHEQYF	TGTGCCAGCAGCTTGGCTCAGGGAACACCCCACGAGCAGTACTTC
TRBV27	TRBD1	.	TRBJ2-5	CASSLSPDRATKETQYF	TGTGCCAGCAGTTTATCCCCGGACAGGGCTACCAAAGAGACCCAGTACTTC
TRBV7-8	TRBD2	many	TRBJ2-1	CANGPGGSYNEQFF	TGTGCCAACGGGCCTGGCGGGAGCTACAATGAGCAGTTCTTC
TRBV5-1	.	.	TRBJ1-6	CASSAGLGGNSPLHF	TGCGCCAGCAGCGCCGGACTTGGGGGGAATTCACCCCTCCACTTT
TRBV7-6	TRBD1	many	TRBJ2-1	CASSLVGTGAGGRDEQFF	TGTGCCAGCAGCTTAGTTGGGACCGGGGCAGGGGGCCGCGATGAGCAGTTCTTC
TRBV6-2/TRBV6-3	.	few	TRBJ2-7	CASSQTGLSYEQYF	TGTGCCAGCAGCCAAACAGGGCTCTCCTACGAGCAGTACTTC
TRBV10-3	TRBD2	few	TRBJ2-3	CAISRTSGGEWTRTQYF	TGTGCCATCAGCCGGACTAGCGGGGGGGAGTGGACACGGACGCAGTATTTT
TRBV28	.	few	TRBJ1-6	CASSSTVSYNSPLHF	TGTGCCAGCAGCTCTACAGTATCCTATAATTCACCCCTCCACTTT
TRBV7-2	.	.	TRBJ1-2	CASSPKSASNYGYTF	TGTGCCAGCAGCCCAAAGTCCGCTTCTAACTATGGCTACACCTTC
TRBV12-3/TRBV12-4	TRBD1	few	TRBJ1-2	CASSGPRTGDYGYTF	TGTGCCAGCAGCGGCCCCAGGACAGGGGACTATGGCTACACCTTC